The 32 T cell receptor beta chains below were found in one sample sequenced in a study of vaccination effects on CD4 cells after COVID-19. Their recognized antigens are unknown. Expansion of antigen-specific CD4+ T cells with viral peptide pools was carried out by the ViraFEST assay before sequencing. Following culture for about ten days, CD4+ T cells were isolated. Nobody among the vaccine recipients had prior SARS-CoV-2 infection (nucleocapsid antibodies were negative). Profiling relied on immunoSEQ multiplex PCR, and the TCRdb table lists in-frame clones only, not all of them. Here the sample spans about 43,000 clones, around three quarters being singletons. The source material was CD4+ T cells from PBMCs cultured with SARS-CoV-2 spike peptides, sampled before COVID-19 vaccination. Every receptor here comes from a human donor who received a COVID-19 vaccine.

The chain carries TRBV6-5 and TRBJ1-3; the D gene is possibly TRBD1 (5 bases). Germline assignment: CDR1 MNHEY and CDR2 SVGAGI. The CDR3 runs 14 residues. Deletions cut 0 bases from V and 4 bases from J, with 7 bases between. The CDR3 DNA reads TGTGCCAGCAGTTACTCCGGGGCAGGAAACACCATATATTTT. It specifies CASSYSGAGNTIYF.

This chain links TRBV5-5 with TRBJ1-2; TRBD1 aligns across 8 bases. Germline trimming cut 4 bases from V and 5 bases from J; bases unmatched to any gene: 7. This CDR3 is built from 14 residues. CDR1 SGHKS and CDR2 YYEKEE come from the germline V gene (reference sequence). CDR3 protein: CASSPGDRTYGYTF. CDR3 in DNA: TGTGCCAGCAGCCCGGGGGACAGGACGTATGGCTACACCTTC.

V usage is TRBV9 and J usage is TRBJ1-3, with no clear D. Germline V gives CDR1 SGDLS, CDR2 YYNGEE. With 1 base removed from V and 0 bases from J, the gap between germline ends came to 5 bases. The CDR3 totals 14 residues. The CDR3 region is CASSVLASGNTIYF. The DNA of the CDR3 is TGTGCCAGCAGCGTACTGGCCTCTGGAAACACCATATATTTT.

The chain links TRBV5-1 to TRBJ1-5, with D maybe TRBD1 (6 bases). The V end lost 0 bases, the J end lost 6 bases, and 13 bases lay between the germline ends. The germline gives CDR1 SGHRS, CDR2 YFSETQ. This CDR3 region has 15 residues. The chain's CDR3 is CASSLDGGGSQPQHF. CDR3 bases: TGCGCCAGCAGCTTGGATGGTGGGGGCAGTCAGCCCCAGCATTTT.

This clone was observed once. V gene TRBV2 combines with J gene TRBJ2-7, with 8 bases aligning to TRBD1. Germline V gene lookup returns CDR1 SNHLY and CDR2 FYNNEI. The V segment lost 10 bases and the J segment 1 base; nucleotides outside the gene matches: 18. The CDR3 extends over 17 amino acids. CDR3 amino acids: CATHTSYTGGSSYEQYV. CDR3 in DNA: TGTGCCACCCATACCTCCTACACAGGGGGAAGTTCCTACGAGCAGTACGTC.

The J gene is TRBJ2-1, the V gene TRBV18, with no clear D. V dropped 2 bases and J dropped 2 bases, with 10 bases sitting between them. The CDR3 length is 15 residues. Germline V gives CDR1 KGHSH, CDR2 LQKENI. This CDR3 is CASSPITSTYNEQFF. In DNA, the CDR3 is TGTGCCAGCTCACCAATCACCTCAACCTACAATGAGCAGTTCTTC.

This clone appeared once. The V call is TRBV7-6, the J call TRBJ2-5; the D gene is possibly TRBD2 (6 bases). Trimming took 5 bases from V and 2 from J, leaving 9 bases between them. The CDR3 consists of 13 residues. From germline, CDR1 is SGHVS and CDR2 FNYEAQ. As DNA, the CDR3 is TGTGCCAGCAGCGTGGGACTTCAAGAGACCCAGTACTTC. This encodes CASSVGLQETQYF. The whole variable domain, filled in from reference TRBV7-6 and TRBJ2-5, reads GAGVSQSPRYKVTKRGQDVALRCDPISGHVSLYWYRQALGQGPEFLTYFNYEAQQDKSGLPNDRFSAERPEGSISTLTIQRTEQRDSAMYRCASSVGLQETQYFGPGTRLLVL.

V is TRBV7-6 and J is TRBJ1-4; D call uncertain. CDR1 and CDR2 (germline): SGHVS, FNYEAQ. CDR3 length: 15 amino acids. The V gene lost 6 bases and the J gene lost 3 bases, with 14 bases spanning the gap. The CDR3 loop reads CASSPQITANEKLFF. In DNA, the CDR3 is TGTGCCAGCAGTCCCCAGATCACAGCTAATGAAAAACTGTTTTTT.

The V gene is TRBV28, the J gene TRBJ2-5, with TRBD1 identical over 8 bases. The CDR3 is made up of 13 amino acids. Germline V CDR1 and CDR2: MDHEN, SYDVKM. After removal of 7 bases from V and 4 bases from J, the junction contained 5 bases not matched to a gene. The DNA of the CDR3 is TGTGCCAGCACAGGGGGCCTGTCAGAGACCCAGTACTTC. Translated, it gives CASTGGLSETQYF.

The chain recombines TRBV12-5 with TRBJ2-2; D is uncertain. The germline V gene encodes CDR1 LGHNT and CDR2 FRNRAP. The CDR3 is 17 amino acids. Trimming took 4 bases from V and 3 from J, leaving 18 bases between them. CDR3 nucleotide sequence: TGTGCTAGTGGTTCCGACCACCAAGGGTCCGACACCGGGGAGCTGTTTTTT. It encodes CASGSDHQGSDTGELFF.

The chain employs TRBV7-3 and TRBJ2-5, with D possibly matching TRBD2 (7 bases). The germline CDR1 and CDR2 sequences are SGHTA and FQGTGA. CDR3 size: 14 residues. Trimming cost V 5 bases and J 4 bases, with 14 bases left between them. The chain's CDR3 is CASSPLGGRETQYF. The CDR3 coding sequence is TGTGCCAGCAGCCCCTTGGGGGGGCGAGAGACCCAGTACTTC.

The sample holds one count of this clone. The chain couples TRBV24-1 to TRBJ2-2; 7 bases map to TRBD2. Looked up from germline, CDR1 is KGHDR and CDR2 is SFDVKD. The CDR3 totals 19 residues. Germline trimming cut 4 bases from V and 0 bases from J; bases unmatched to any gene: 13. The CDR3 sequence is CATSDPLGMAGANTGELFF. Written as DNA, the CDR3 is TGTGCCACCAGTGACCCTTTGGGGATGGCGGGGGCGAACACCGGGGAGCTGTTTTTT.

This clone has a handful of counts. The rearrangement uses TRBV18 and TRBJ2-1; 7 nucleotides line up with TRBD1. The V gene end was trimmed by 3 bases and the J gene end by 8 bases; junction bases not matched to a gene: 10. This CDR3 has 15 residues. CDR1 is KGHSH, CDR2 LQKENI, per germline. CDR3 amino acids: CASSPQWDSDDEQFF. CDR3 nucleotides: TGTGCCAGCTCACCCCAGTGGGACAGCGACGATGAGCAGTTCTTC.

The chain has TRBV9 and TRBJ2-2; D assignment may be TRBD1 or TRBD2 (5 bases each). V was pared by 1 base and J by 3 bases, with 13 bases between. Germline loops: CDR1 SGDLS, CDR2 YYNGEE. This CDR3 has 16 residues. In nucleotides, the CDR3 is TGTGCCAGCAGCGTAAGTGGGGGTGGAGACACCGGGGAGCTGTTTTTT. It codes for CASSVSGGGDTGELFF.

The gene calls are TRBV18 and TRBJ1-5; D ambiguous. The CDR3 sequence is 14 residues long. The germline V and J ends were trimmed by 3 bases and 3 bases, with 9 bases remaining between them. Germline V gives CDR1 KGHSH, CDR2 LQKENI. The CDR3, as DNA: TGTGCCAGCTCACCTTTCAGTACCAATCAGCCCCAGCATTTT. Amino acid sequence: CASSPFSTNQPQHF.

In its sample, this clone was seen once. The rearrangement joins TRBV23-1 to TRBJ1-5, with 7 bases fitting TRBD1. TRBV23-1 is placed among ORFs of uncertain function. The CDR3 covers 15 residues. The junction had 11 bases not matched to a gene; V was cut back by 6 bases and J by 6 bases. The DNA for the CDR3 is TGCGCCAGCAGACCACGGGAGGGGGCTGGTCAGCCCCAGCATTTT. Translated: CASRPREGAGQPQHF.

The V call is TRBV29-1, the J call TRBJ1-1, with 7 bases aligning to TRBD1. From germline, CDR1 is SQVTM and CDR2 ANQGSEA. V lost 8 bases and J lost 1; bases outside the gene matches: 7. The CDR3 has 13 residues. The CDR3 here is CSPAGGGNTEAFF. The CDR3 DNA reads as TGCAGCCCGGCAGGGGGTGGGAACACTGAAGCTTTCTTT.

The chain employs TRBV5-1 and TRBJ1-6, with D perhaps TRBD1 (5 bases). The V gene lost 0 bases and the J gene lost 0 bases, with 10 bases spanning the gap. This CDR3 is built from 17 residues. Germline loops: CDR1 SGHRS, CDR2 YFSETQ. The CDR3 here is CASSLGQPSSYNSPLHF. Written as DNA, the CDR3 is TGCGCCAGCAGCTTGGGACAGCCTAGCTCCTATAATTCACCCCTCCACTTT.

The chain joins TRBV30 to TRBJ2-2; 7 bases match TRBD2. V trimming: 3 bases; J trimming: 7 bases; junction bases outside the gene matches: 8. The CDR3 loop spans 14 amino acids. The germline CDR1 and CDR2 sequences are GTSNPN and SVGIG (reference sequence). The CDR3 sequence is CAWSEGLLGGELFF. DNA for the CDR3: TGTGCCTGGAGCGAGGGACTACTCGGCGGGGAGCTGTTTTTT.

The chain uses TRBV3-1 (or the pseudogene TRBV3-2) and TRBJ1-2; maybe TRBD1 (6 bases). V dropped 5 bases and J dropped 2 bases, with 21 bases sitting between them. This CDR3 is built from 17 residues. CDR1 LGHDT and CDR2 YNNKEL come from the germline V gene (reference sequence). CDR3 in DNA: TGTGCCAGCAGCTCTGAACTCCGGGGGCTTTCGAACTATGGCTACACCTTC. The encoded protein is CASSSELRGLSNYGYTF.

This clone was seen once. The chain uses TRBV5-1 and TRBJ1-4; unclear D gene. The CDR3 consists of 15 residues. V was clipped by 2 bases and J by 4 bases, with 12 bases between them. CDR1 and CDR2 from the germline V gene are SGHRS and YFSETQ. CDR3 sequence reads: CASSFRTENNEKLFF. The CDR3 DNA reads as TGCGCCAGCAGCTTCAGGACGGAGAATAATGAAAAACTGTTTTTT.

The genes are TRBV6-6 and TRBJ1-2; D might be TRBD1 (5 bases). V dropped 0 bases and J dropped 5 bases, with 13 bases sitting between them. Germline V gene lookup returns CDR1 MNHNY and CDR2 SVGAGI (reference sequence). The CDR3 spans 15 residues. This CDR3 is CASSYSFEGEYGYTF. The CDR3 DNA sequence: TGTGCCAGCAGTTACTCCTTTGAAGGGGAGTATGGCTACACCTTC.

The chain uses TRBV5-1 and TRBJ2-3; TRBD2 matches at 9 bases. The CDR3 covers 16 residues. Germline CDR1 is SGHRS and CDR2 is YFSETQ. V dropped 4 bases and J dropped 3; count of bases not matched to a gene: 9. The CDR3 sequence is CASSPYSSGATDTQYF. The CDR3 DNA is TGCGCCAGCAGCCCCTACTCTAGCGGGGCGACAGATACGCAGTATTTT.

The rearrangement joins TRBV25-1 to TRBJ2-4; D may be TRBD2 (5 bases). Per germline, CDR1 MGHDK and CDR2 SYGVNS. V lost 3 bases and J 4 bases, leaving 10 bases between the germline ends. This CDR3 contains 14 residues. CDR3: CASSDPGVKNIQYF. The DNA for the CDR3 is TGTGCCAGCAGTGACCCCGGGGTAAAAAACATTCAGTACTTC.

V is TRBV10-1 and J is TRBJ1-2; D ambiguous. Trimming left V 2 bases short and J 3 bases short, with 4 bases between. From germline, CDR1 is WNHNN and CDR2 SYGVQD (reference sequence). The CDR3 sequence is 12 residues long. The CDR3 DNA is TGCGCCAGCAGTGAGGGAGACTATGGCTACACCTTC. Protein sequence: CASSEGDYGYTF.

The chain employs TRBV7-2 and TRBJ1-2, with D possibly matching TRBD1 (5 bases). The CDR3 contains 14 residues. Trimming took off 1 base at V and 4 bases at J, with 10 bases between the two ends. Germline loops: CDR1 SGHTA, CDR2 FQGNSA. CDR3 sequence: CASSLDRGTYGYTF. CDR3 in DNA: TGTGCCAGCAGCTTAGATAGGGGTACCTATGGCTACACCTTC. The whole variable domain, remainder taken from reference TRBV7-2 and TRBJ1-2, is GAGVSQSPSNKVTEKGKDVELRCDPISGHTALYWYRQSLGQGLEFLIYFQGNSAPDKSGLPSDRFSAERTGGSVSTLTIQRTQQEDSAVYLCASSLDRGTYGYTFGSGTRLTVV.

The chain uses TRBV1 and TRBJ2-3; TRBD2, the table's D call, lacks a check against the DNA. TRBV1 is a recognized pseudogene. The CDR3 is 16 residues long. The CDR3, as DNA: TGCACCAGCAGCCAACGCCTAGCGGGGAGCACAGATACGCAGTATTTT. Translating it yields CTSSQRLAGSTDTQYF.

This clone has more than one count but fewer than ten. In DNA, the CDR3 is TGTGCCAGCAGCACAGGCTCTGGGGCCAACGTCCTGACTTTC. This translates into CASSTGSGANVLTF. This chain joins TRBV6-5 and TRBJ2-6; D is possibly TRBD1 (5 bases). The germline V gene has CDR1 MNHEY and CDR2 SVGAGI. V was trimmed by 6 bases and J by 0 bases, leaving 6 bases between them. The CDR3 has 14 amino acids.

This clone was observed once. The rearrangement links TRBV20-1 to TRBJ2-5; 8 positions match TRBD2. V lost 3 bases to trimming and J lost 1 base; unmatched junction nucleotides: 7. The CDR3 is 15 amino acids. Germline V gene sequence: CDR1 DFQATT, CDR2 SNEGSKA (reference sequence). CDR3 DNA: TGCAGTGCTAGTCATCCAGCGGGGGTCCAAGAGACCCAGTACTTC. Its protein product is CSASHPAGVQETQYF.

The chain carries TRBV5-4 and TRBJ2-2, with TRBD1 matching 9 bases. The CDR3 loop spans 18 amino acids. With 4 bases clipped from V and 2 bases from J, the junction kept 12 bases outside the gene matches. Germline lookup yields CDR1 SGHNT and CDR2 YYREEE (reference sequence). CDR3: CASSPSGWTGANTGELFF. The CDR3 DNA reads TGTGCCAGCAGCCCCTCGGGATGGACAGGGGCAAACACCGGGGAGCTGTTTTTT.

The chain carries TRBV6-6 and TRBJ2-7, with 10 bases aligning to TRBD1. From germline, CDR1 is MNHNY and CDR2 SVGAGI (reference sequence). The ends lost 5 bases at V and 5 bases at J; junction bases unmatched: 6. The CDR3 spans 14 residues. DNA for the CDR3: TGTGCCAGCAGTAAGGACAGGGGGTCCAACGAGCAGTACGTC. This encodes CASSKDRGSNEQYV.

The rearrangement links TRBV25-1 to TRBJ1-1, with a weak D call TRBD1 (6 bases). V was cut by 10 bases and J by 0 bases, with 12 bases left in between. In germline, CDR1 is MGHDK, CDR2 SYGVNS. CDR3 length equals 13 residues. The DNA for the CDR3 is TGTGCCACCTCAGGGGCCTTGAACACTGAAGCTTTCTTT. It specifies CATSGALNTEAFF.